The 18 T cell receptor beta chains reported below all come from one sample, sequenced in a study of shared clonotypes between healthy human individuals. Some clones are missing from TCRdb's copy, which holds only in-frame ones; the method was immunoSEQ multiplex PCR. The sample holds approximately 2.5 million clones, around 94% seen once. Sequencing was done on a sample of naive CD4+ T cells sorted from blood. Subset here: CD45RA+ positively selected. The receptors derive from a man between 18 and 29 years old in good health.

V is TRBV28 and J is TRBJ1-6, with 9 positions matching TRBD1. The CDR3 contains 13 residues. J gave up 15 bases and V 6 bases, and 9 bases lay outside the gene matches. Germline V gene sequence: CDR1 MDHEN, CDR2 SYDVKM. CDR3 DNA: TGTGCCAGCAGCCTCGGACAGGGGTATCTCCTCCACTTT. Amino acids: CASSLGQGYLLHF.

V gene TRBV5-4 combines with J gene TRBJ2-3, with unresolved D. V shed 3 bases and J shed 5 bases, with 13 bases lying between them. This CDR3 comprises 14 residues. Germline V gene data show CDR1 as SGHNT and CDR2 as YYREEE (reference sequence). For the CDR3, the DNA is TGTGCCAGCAGCTCCTTTTCACTGGGAGATACGCAGTATTTT. This encodes CASSSFSLGDTQYF. Full variable domain (rest looked up from reference TRBV5-4 and TRBJ2-3): ETGVTQSPTHLIKTRGQQVTLRCSSQSGHNTVSWYQQALGQGPQFIFQYYREEENGRGNFPPRFSGLQFPNYSSELNVNALELDDSALYLCASSSFSLGDTQYFGPGTRLTVL.

The chain carries TRBV19 and TRBJ2-3, with 12 positions matching TRBD2. The germline CDR1 and CDR2 sequences are LNHDA and SQIVND (reference sequence). This CDR3 comprises 15 residues. The junction had 9 bases not matched to a gene; V was cut back by 9 bases and J by 5 bases. As DNA, the CDR3 is TGTGCCAGCCAGTCTAGCGGGAGGGTGGTAGATACGCAGTATTTT. As protein: CASQSSGRVVDTQYF.

This chain links TRBV30 with TRBJ2-7; 7 positions agree with TRBD2. CDR3 length: 14 amino acids. Germline CDR1 GTSNPN, CDR2 SVGIG (reference sequence). V was pared by 5 bases and J by 2 bases, with 9 bases of the junction left unmatched. The CDR3 sequence: CAWARLAFPYEQYF. In nucleotides, the CDR3 is TGTGCCTGGGCTCGACTAGCCTTCCCCTACGAGCAGTACTTC.

The chain links TRBV27 to TRBJ2-3; possibly TRBD2 for D (6 bases). Germline CDR1 reads MNHEY; CDR2 reads SMNVEV (reference sequence). Trimming left V 5 bases short and J 11 bases short, with 20 bases between. The CDR3 has 14 amino acids. The CDR3 nucleotides are TGTGCCAGCAGTCCGCCATTGACTAGGTGGATGCAGTATTTT. Translation: CASSPPLTRWMQYF.

The chain employs TRBV10-1 and TRBJ2-1; 9 nucleotides match TRBD2. V lost 4 bases to trimming and J lost 12 bases; unmatched junction nucleotides: 13. CDR1 is WNHNN and CDR2 is SYGVQD in the germline V gene (reference sequence). This CDR3 region has 15 residues. The CDR3 sequence is CASSVRAGGPEGQFF. The CDR3, as DNA: TGCGCCAGCAGTGTTCGAGCGGGGGGCCCCGAGGGGCAGTTCTTC.

In this sample, this clone turned up once. This chain uses TRBV19 with TRBJ2-5; 10 bases map to TRBD2. The ends lost 6 bases at V and 4 bases at J; junction bases unmatched: 11. This CDR3 has 16 amino acids. From germline, CDR1 is LNHDA and CDR2 SQIVND (reference sequence). CDR3 nucleotides: TGTGCCAGTAGGTCGCTAGCGGGAGTAGTATCAGAGACCCAGTACTTC. Protein sequence: CASRSLAGVVSETQYF.

The chain combines TRBV5-4 with TRBJ2-3; weak D call: TRBD1 (6 bases). Germline CDR1 and CDR2: SGHNT and YYREEE (reference sequence). V lost 0 bases and J 2 bases, leaving 7 bases between the germline ends. The CDR3 has 14 residues. The CDR3 loop is CASSLGDNTDTQYF. DNA for the CDR3: TGTGCCAGCAGCTTGGGGGACAACACAGATACGCAGTATTTT. The full variable domain, in which reference TRBV5-4 and TRBJ2-3 provide the parts outside the CDR3, is ETGVTQSPTHLIKTRGQQVTLRCSSQSGHNTVSWYQQALGQGPQFIFQYYREEENGRGNFPPRFSGLQFPNYSSELNVNALELDDSALYLCASSLGDNTDTQYFGPGTRLTVL.

J is TRBJ1-1 and V is TRBV6-1; a weak D match, TRBD1 (6 bases). CDR1 MNHNS and CDR2 SASEGT come from the germline V gene. This CDR3 is 14 amino acids long. Trimming cost V 4 bases and J 1 base, with 10 bases left between them. DNA for the CDR3: TGTGCCAGCAGTGCCACGGGACAGAACACTGAAGCTTTCTTT. Amino acid sequence: CASSATGQNTEAFF.

This chain links TRBV2 with TRBJ1-5, with D unclear. V was shortened by 8 bases and J by 0 bases, with 14 bases between the two germline ends. This CDR3 spans 15 amino acids. Germline loops: CDR1 SNHLY, CDR2 FYNNEI. The CDR3 region is CASGKDPYSNQPQHF. For the CDR3, the DNA is TGTGCCAGCGGAAAGGACCCGTATAGCAATCAGCCCCAGCATTTT.

The chain combines TRBV10-3 with TRBJ2-2; 7 bases align to TRBD2. Germline V gene data show CDR1 as ENHRY and CDR2 as SYGVKD. Trimming took 11 bases from V and 7 from J; bases not matched to a gene: 7. This CDR3 has 12 amino acids. CDR3 sequence: CAGTSGVGELFF. The CDR3 DNA reads TGTGCCGGGACCAGCGGGGTCGGGGAGCTGTTTTTT.

The chain has TRBV25-1 and TRBJ2-1; 8 bases match TRBD2. This CDR3 is built from 14 residues. Germline CDR1 MGHDK, CDR2 SYGVNS. V trimming: 6 bases; J trimming: 9 bases; junction bases outside the gene matches: 10. CDR3 sequence reads: CASRGPGLAGEQFF. The CDR3 nucleotides read TGTGCCAGCAGAGGCCCCGGACTAGCTGGTGAGCAGTTCTTC.

The rearrangement joins TRBV7-2 to TRBJ2-7; 9 nucleotides agree with TRBD1. CDR1 is SGHTA, CDR2 FQGNSA, per germline. This CDR3 comprises 15 residues. J lost 4 bases, V lost 4 bases, and 8 bases had no gene match. The CDR3 sequence is CASSSTGQGSYEQYF. As DNA, the CDR3 is TGTGCCAGCAGCTCCACGGGACAGGGTTCGTACGAGCAGTACTTC.

CDR3 DNA sequence: TGCGCCAGCAGCTGGACGGAAACCCAAGAGACCCAGTACTTC. Amino acids: CASSWTETQETQYF. The chain combines TRBV5-1 with TRBJ2-5, with unresolved D. The CDR3 loop spans 14 amino acids. Germline V gene lookup returns CDR1 SGHRS and CDR2 YFSETQ. Deletions cut 3 bases from V and 1 base from J, with 10 bases between. The full variable domain, rest sourced from reference TRBV5-1 and TRBJ2-5, is KAGVTQTPRYLIKTRGQQVTLSCSPISGHRSVSWYQQTPGQGLQFLFEYFSETQRNKGNFPGRFSGRQFSNSRSEMNVSTLELGDSALYLCASSWTETQETQYFGPGTRLLVL.

The count of this clone is one. The chain carries TRBV30 and TRBJ1-2, with a possible D match to TRBD1 (5 bases). Germline V gene sequence: CDR1 GTSNPN, CDR2 SVGIG (reference sequence). The CDR3 runs to 13 residues. The V end lost 4 bases, the J end lost 1 base, and 10 bases lay between the germline ends. The CDR3 bases are TGTGCCTGGATCCCAGGGAGTAACTATGGCTACACCTTC. Encoded protein: CAWIPGSNYGYTF.

Only one count was recorded for this clone. In nucleotides, the CDR3 is TGTGCCAGCAGTGATGTACAGGCCCTCAATTCACCCCTCCACTTT. Translating it yields CASSDVQALNSPLHF. The chain is built from TRBV25-1 and TRBJ1-6, with D maybe TRBD1 (5 bases). V was cut by 3 bases and J by 7 bases, with 13 bases left in between. The CDR3 length is 15 residues. Germline-derived CDR1 and CDR2 are MGHDK and SYGVNS.

This rearrangement joins TRBV4-1 to TRBJ1-1, with 7 bases aligning to TRBD1. This CDR3 has 15 residues. V shed 0 bases, J shed 2 bases, and the junction held 3 bases outside the gene matches. CDR1 and CDR2 (germline): MGHRA, YSYEKL. The CDR3 sequence is CASSQDNRGNTEAFF. DNA of the CDR3: TGCGCCAGCAGCCAAGATAACAGGGGTAACACTGAAGCTTTCTTT.

V usage is TRBV7-9 and J usage is TRBJ1-6; D is possibly TRBD1 (5 bases). This CDR3 has 16 amino acids. V lost 7 bases to trimming and J lost 5 bases, with 18 bases between them. Germline V gene sequence: CDR1 SEHNR, CDR2 FQNEAQ (reference sequence). CDR3 nucleotide sequence: TGTGCCAGCAAGGCACTTTCCGACAGTAATAATTCACCCCTCCACTTT. Its protein product is CASKALSDSNNSPLHF. The full variable domain, with the rest looked up from reference TRBV7-9 and TRBJ1-6, is DTGVSQNPRHKITKRGQNVTFRCDPISEHNRLYWYRQTLGQGPEFLTYFQNEAQLEKSRLLSDRFSAERPKGSFSTLEIQRTEQGDSAMYLCASKALSDSNNSPLHFGNGTRLTVT.